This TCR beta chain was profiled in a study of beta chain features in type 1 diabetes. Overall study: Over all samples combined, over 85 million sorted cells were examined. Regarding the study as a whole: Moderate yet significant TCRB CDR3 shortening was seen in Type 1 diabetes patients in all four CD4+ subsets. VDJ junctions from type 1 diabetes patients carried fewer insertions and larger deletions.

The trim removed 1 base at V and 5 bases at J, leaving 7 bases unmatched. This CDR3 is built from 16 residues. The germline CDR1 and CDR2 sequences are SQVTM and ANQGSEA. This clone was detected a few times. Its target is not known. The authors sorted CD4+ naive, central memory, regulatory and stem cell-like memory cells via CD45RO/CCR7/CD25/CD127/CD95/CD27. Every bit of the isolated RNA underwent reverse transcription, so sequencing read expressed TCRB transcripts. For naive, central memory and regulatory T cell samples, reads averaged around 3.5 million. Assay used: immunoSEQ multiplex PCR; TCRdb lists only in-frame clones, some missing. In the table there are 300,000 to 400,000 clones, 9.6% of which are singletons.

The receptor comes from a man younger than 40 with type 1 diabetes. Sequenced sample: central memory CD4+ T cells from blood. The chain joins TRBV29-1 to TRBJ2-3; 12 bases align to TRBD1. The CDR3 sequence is CSVEGDRGRREDTQYF. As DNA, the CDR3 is TGCAGCGTTGAAGGGGACAGGGGGCGCAGGGAAGATACGCAGTATTTT.